This entry features one T cell receptor (beta chain) sequence. The table came from immunoSEQ multiplex PCR; TCRdb's copy has only in-frame clones and leaves some out. The table lists more than 300,000 clones, around 89% of them singletons. This record comes from a study of blood T cell repertoires in COVID-19. The overall study: Nucleic acid was either cDNA or gDNA, and it came from T cells, B-cell-depleted T cells, or PBMCs.

Seattle patients were enrolled during active infection and followed longitudinally. This TCR derives from a woman in her forties with COVID-19, enrolled during active disease. Sequencing was performed on peripheral blood.

The CDR3 nucleotides are TGTGCCAGCACCCAAGTCGGGGGGGAGACCCAGTACTTC. Encoded protein: CASTQVGGETQYF. This sequence joins TRBV27 and TRBJ2-5; 7 positions match TRBD2. The CDR3 spans 13 residues. Germline V CDR1 and CDR2: MNHEY, SMNVEV (reference sequence). V was clipped by 7 bases and J by 5 bases; unmatched bases: 7.